The present T cell receptor (beta chain) was sequenced within a study of blood T cell repertoires in COVID-19. CDR1 is SGDLS and CDR2 is YYNGEE in the germline V gene. The V end was cut by 0 bases, the J end by 2 bases, with 8 bases between. The CDR3 has 14 residues. The protocol was immunoSEQ multiplex PCR, while the TCRdb copy is restricted to in-frame clones and leaves out a portion. The sample carries about 50,000 clones, 75% to 90% recorded once. The chain uses TRBV9 and TRBJ2-5, with a possible D match to TRBD2 (5 bases). The sequence came from a human donor with active COVID-19. The donor label of this sample is uncertain. Sequenced sample: peripheral blood. CDR3: CASSVVPGQETQYF. Written as DNA, the CDR3 is TGTGCCAGCAGCGTAGTGCCGGGACAAGAGACCCAGTACTTC.